The T cell receptor (beta chain) described here comes from a study of T-cell memory formation after mild COVID-19. Findings and limits, study-wide: Largely, contracting CD4+ clones fell within CM and EM, and contracting CD8+ clones within EMRA. Pre-infection memory showed some responding clones, and this suggested that cross-reactive memory joined.

MiXCR, applied by TCRdb to the 5' RACE reads, yields one record per CDR3 protein. The sample gives some 300,000 distinct CDR3 sequences, just under 20% of which show up once; 21% is in the top ten. This clonotype has only a few counts. Its cognate antigen is unknown. The ends were cut back, 8 bases at V and 3 bases at J, with 14 bases in the middle. The CDR3 length is 12 residues. Per the germline V gene, CDR1 is SQVTM and CDR2 is ANQGSEA. The V and J genes are TRBV29-1 and TRBJ2-7; D could derive from TRBD1 or TRBD2 (5 bases each). The sequence was obtained from a man between 18 and 29 years old who had mild COVID-19 (a few samples of this study predate the infection). Cell type and time point are not known. The sample consisted of PBMCs or a T cell subset sorted from them (not recorded which). The CDR3 region has the DNA TGCAGCACTTGGGACCGAAGCTACGAGCAGTACTTC. This translates into CSTWDRSYEQYF.